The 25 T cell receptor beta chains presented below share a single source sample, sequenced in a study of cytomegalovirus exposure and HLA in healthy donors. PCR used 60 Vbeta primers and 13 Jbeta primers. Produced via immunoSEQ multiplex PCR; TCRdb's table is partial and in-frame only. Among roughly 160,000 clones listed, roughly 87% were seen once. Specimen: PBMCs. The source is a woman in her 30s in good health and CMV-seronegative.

This CDR3 reads CSVEDRAYEQYF. For the CDR3, the DNA is TGCAGCGTTGAAGACCGAGCCTACGAGCAGTACTTC. V is TRBV29-1 and J is TRBJ2-7, with D unresolved. The V and J ends lost 0 bases and 2 bases respectively, with 5 bases between them. The CDR3 consists of 12 residues. CDR1 is SQVTM, CDR2 ANQGSEA, per germline.

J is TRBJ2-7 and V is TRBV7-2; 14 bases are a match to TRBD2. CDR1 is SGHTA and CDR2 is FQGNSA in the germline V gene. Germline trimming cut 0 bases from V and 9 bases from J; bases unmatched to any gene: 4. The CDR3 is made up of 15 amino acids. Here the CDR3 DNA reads TGTGCCAGCAGCTTAGCGCTAGGGACTAGCGGGGGGCAGTACTTC. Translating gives CASSLALGTSGGQYF.

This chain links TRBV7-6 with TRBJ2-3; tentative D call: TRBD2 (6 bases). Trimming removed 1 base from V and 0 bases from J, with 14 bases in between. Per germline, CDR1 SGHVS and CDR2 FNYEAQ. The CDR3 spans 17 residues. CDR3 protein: CASSLGSAGFSTDTQYF. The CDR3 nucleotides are TGTGCCAGCAGCTTAGGTTCGGCGGGGTTTAGCACAGATACGCAGTATTTT.

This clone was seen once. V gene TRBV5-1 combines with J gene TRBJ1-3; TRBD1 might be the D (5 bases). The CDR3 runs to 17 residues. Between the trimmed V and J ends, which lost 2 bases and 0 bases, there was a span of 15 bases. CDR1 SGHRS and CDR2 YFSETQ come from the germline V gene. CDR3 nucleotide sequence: TGCGCCAGCAGCTTCGCGGGGCAGCCGAGCTCTGGAAACACCATATATTTT. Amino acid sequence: CASSFAGQPSSGNTIYF.

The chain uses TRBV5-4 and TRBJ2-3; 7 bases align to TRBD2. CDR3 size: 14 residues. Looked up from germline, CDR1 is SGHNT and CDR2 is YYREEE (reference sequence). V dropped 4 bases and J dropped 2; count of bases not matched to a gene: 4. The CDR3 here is CASSPRDYTDTQYF. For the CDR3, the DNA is TGTGCCAGCAGCCCCCGGGACTACACAGATACGCAGTATTTT.

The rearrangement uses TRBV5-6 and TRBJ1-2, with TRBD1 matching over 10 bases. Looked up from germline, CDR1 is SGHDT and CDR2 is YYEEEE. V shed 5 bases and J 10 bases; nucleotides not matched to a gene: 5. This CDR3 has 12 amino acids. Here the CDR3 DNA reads TGTGCCAGCAGTCGCGGGACAGGGGACTACACCTTC. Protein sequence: CASSRGTGDYTF.

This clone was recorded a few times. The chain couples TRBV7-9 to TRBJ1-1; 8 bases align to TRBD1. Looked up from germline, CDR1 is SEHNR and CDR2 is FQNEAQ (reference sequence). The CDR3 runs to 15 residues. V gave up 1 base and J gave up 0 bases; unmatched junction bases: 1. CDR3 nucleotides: TGTGCCAGCAGCTTAGGGACAGGGATGAACACTGAAGCTTTCTTT. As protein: CASSLGTGMNTEAFF.

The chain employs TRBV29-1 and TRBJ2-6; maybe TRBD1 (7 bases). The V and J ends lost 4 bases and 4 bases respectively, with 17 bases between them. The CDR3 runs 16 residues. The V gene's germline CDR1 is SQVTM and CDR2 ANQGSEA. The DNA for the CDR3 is TGCAGCGTTGGCTCGCAGGGGGGAGTCGGGGCCAACGTCCTGACTTTC. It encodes CSVGSQGGVGANVLTF.

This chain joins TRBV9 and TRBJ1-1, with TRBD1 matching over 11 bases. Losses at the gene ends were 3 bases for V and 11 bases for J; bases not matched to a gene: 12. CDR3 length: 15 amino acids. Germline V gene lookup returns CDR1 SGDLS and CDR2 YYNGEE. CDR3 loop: CASSATPGQGGRAFF. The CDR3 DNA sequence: TGTGCCAGCAGCGCTACACCGGGACAGGGGGGGAGGGCTTTCTTT. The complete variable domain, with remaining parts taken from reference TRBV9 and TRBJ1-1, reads DSGVTQTPKHLITATGQRVTLRCSPRSGDLSVYWYQQSLDQGLQFLIQYYNGEERAKGNILERFSAQQFPDLHSELNLSSLELGDSALYFCASSATPGQGGRAFFGQGTRLTVV.

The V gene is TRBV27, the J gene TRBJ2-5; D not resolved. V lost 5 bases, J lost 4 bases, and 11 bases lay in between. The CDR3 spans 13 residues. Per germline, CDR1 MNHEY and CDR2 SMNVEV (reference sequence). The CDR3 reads CASSQTYRETQYF. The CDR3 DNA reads TGTGCCAGCAGTCAAACATACCGAGAGACCCAGTACTTC.

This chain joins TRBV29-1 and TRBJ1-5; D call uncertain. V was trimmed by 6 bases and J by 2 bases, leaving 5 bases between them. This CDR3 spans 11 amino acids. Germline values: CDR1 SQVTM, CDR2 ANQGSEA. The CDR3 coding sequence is TGCAGCGTCGGGGGCAATCAGCCCCAGCATTTT. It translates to CSVGGNQPQHF.

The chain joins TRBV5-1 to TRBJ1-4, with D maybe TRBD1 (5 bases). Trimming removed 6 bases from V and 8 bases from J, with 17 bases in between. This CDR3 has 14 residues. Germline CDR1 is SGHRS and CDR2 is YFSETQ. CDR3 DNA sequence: TGCGCCAGCAAAGTACAGGTTGACGGGGAAAAACTGTTTTTT. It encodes CASKVQVDGEKLFF. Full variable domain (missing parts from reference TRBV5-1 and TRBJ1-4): KAGVTQTPRYLIKTRGQQVTLSCSPISGHRSVSWYQQTPGQGLQFLFEYFSETQRNKGNFPGRFSGRQFSNSRSEMNVSTLELGDSALYLCASKVQVDGEKLFFGSGTQLSVL.

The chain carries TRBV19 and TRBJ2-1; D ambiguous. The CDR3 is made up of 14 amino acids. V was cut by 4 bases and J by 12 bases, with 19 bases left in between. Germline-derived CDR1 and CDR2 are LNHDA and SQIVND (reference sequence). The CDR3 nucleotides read TGTGCCAGTAGTACGCAACCCCGATCTGGCGGGCAGTTCTTC. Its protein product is CASSTQPRSGGQFF.

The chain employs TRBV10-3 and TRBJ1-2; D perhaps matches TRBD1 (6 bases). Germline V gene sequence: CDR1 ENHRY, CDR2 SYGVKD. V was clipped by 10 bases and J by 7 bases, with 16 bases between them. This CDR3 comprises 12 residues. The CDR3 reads CATQPSGAGYTF. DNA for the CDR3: TGTGCCACCCAACCCTCAGGGGCTGGCTACACCTTC.

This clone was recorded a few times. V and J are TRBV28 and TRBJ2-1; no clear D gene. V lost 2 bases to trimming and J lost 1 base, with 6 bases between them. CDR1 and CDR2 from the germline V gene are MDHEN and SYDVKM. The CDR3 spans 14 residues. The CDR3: CASSLLESYNEQFF. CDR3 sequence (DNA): TGTGCCAGCAGTTTACTTGAGTCCTACAATGAGCAGTTCTTC.

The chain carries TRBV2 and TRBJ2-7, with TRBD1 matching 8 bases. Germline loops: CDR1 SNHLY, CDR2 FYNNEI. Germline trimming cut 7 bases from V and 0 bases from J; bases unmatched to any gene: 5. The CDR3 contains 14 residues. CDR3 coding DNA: TGTGCCAGCATGGGGACAGGAAACTCCTACGAGCAGTACTTC. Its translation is CASMGTGNSYEQYF.

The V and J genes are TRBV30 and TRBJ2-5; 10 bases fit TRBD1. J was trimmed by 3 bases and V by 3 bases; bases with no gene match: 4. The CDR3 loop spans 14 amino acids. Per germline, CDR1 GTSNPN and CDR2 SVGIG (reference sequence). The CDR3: CAWSAGQGKETQYF. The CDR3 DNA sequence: TGTGCCTGGAGCGCGGGACAGGGGAAAGAGACCCAGTACTTC.

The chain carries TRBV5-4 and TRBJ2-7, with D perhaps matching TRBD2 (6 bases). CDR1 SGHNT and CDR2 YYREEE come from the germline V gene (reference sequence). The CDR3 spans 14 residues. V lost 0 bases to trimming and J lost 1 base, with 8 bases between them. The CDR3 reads CASSLARGSYEQYF. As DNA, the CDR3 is TGTGCCAGCAGCTTGGCGCGGGGATCCTACGAGCAGTACTTC.

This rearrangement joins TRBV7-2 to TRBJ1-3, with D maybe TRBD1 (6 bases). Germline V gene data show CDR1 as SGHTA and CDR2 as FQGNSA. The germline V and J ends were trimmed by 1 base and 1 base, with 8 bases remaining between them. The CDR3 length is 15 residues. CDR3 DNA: TGTGCCAGCAGCTTAGGGGGGCAGTCTGGAAACACCATATATTTT. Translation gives CASSLGGQSGNTIYF. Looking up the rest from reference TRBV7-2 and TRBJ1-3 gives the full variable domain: GAGVSQSPSNKVTEKGKDVELRCDPISGHTALYWYRQSLGQGLEFLIYFQGNSAPDKSGLPSDRFSAERTGGSVSTLTIQRTQQEDSAVYLCASSLGGQSGNTIYFGEGSWLTVV.

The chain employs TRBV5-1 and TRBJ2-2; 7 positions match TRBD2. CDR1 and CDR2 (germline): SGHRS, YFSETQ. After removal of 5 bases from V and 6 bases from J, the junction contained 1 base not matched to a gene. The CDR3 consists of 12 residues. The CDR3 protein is CASRGGPGELFF. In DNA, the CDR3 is TGCGCCAGCAGGGGAGGGCCCGGGGAGCTGTTTTTT.

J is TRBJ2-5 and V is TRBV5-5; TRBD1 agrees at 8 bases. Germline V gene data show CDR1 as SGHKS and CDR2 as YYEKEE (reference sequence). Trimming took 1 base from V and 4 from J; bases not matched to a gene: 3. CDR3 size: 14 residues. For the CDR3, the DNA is TGTGCCAGCAGCTTGAGCAGGGGGCGAGAGACCCAGTACTTC. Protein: CASSLSRGRETQYF.

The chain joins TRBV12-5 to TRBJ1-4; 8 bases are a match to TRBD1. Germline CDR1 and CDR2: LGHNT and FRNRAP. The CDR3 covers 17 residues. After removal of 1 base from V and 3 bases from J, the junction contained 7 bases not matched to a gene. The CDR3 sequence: CASGLDSGGWANEKLFF. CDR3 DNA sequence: TGTGCTAGTGGTTTGGATTCAGGGGGCTGGGCTAATGAAAAACTGTTTTTT.

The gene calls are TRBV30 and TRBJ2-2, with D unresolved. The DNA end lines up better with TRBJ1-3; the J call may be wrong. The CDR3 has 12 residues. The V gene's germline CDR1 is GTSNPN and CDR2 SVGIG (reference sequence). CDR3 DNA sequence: TGTGCCTGGAGTGGAGCGGGAAACACCATATATTTT. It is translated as CAWSGAGNTIYF.

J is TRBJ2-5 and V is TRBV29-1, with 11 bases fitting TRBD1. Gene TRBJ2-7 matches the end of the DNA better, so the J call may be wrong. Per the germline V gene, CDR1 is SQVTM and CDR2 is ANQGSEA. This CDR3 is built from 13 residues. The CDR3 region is CSVDGQGANEQYF. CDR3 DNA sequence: TGCAGCGTTGACGGACAGGGGGCCAACGAGCAGTACTTC.

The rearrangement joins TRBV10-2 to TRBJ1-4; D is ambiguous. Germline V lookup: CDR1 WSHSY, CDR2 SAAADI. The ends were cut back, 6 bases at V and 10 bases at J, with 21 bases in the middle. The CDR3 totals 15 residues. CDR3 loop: CASSHAELESGKLFF. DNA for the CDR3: TGCGCCAGCAGCCATGCGGAGTTAGAAAGCGGAAAACTGTTTTTT.